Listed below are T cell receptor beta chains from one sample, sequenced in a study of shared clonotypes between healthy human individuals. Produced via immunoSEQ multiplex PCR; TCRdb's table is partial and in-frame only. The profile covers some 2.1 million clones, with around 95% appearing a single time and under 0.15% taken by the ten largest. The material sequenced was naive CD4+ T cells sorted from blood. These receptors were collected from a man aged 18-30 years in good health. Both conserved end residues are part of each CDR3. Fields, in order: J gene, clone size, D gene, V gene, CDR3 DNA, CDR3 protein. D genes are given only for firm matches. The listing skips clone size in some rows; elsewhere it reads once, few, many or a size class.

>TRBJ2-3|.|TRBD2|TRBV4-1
TGCGCCAGCAGCCAAGGTAGACTAGCGGGGGGCAGCACAGATACGCAGTATTTT
CASSQGRLAGGSTDTQYF
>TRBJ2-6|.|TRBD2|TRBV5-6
TGTGCCAGCAGCTTTGTAGCGGGGGGTTTCATACCCAACGTCCTGACTTTC
CASSFVAGGFIPNVLTF
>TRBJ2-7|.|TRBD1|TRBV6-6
TGTGCCAGCAGTTCCGGGACAGGGGTTTACTTC
CASSSGTGVYF
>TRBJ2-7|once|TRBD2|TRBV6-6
TGTGCCAGCAGCCCCATACTAGCGGGAGGGTACGAGCAGTACTTC
CASSPILAGGYEQYF
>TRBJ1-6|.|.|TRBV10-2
TGCGCCAGCAAATTGGACGGAGTTGGGGGGTCACCCCTCCACTTT
CASKLDGVGGSPLHF
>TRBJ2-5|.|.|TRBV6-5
TGTGCCAGCAGCCCCCTAAGGAGGGAGACCCAGTACTTC
CASSPLRRETQYF
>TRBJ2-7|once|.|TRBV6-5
TGTGCCAGCAGTTACGGGACGGCCAATTACGAGCAGTACTTC
CASSYGTANYEQYF
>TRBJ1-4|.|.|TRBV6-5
TGTGCCAGCAGTTATTTGGGAGCAACTAATGAAAAACTGTTTTTT
CASSYLGATNEKLFF
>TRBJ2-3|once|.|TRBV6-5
TGTGCCAGCAGGTCCCCAAGGGGGGGGACAGATACGCAGTATTTT
CASRSPRGGTDTQYF
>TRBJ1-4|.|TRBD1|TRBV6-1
TGTGCCAGCAGTGAAGCGCGGACAGGGGGACAAAAACTGTTTTTT
CASSEARTGGQKLFF
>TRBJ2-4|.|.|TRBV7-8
TGTGCCAGCAGCTGGACGCTTCGCAAAAACATTCAGTACTTC
CASSWTLRKNIQYF
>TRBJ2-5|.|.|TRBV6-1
TGTGCCAGCAGTGAAGCGTTTACACAACTCCAAGAGACCCAGTACTTC
CASSEAFTQLQETQYF
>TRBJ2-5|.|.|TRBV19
TGTGCCACCAGTAATGACAGGTGGACCGAAGAGACCCAGTACTTC
CATSNDRWTEETQYF
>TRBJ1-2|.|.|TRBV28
TGTGCCAGCAGTTTAGTGGGGTATGGCTACACCTTC
CASSLVGYGYTF
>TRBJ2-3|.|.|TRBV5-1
TGCGCCAGCAGCTTGACGTCTGGGGGCACAGATACGCAGTATTTT
CASSLTSGGTDTQYF
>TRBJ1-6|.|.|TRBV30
TGTGCCTGGAGTGAGGACTCGCGGTCACCCCTCCACTTT
CAWSEDSRSPLHF
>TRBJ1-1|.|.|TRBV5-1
TGCGCCAGCAGCCTGGGCGTGAACACTGAAGCTTTCTTT
CASSLGVNTEAFF
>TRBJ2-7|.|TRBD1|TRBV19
TGTGCCGAGAGACAGGGGAACTACGAGCAGTACTTC
CAERQGNYEQYF
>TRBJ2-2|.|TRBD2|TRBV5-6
TGTGCCAGCAGCTTGAGGACTAGCGGGAAGAACACCGGGGAGCTGTTTTTT
CASSLRTSGKNTGELFF
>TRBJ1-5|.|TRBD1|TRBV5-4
TGTGCCAGCAGCTTGGGGGGGACAGGGAACCAGCCCCAGCATTTT
CASSLGGTGNQPQHF
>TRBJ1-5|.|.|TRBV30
TGTGCCTGGAGTCAAGGGACAACCGCGCAGCCCCAGCATTTT
CAWSQGTTAQPQHF
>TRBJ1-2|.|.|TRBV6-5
TGTGCCAGCAGTTACGGGGGGCGTCGAGGCTACACCTTC
CASSYGGRRGYTF
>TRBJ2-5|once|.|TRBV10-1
TGCGCCAGCAGTGGGACTAACGCAGGGACCCAGTACTTC
CASSGTNAGTQYF
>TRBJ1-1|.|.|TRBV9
TGTGCCAGCAGCGTAGAGCCGGCCGTCGGCCCGAACACTGAAGCTTTCTTT
CASSVEPAVGPNTEAFF
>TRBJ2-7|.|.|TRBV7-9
TGTGCCAGCAGCCCTCGGACAGCCTACGAGCAGTACTTC
CASSPRTAYEQYF
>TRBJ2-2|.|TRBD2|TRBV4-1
TGCGCCAGCAGCCAAGCATGGAGTAGCGGGACCTCGAACACCGGGGAGCTGTTTTTT
CASSQAWSSGTSNTGELFF
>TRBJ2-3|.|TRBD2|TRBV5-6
TGTGCCAGCAGCTTGGCGGGGGGTAGCGGGAGGACAGATACGCAGTATTTT
CASSLAGGSGRTDTQYF
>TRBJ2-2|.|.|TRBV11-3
TGTGCCAGCAGCCGAGGTGGGGAAAACACCGGGGAGCTGTTTTTT
CASSRGGENTGELFF
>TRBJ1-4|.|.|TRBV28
TGTGCCAGCGGACTGCTTGACCGATTTAATGAAAAACTGTTTTTT
CASGLLDRFNEKLFF
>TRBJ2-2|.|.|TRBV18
TGTGCCAGCTCCCCGGGACTCTCGGCTGGGGAGCTGTTTTTT
CASSPGLSAGELFF
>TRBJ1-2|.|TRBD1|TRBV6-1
TGTGCCAGCAGTGAAACAGGGGACTATGGCTACACCTTC
CASSETGDYGYTF
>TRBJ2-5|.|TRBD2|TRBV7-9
TGTGCCAGCAGCCGGGCTAGCGGGTGGGAGACCCAGTACTTC
CASSRASGWETQYF
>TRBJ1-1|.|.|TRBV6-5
TGTGCCAGCAGTTACGACAGGCGTGAAGCTTTCTTT
CASSYDRREAFF
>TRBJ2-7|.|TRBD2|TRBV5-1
TGCGCCAGCAGCTCGGGACTAACATACGAGCAGTACTTC
CASSSGLTYEQYF
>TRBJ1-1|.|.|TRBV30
TGTGCCTGGAGTCTTTTACTTAGGAACACTGAAGCTTTCTTT
CAWSLLLRNTEAFF
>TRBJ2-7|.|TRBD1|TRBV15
TGTGCCACCAGCAGAGTCGGGACAGCCCTTTCCGAGCAGTACTTC
CATSRVGTALSEQYF
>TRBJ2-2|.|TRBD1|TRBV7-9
TGTGCCAGCAGCGAACGGACAGGGCTCGGGGAGCTGTTTTTT
CASSERTGLGELFF
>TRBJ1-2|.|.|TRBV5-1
TGCGCCAGCAGCATAGGGGGTAACTATGGCTACACCTTC
CASSIGGNYGYTF
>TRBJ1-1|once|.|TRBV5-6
TGTGCCAGCAGCTTGGTACCCGGAGGCAACACTGAAGCTTTCTTT
CASSLVPGGNTEAFF
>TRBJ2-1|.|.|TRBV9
TGTGCCAGCAGCGTATGGGGGGAAAGGTACAATGAGCAGTTCTTC
CASSVWGERYNEQFF
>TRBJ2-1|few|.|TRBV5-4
TGTGCCAGCAGCTTCGGGGACTGGGGGCAGTTCTTC
CASSFGDWGQFF
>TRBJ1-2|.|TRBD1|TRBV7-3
TGTGCCAGCAGCCTAACATCTCTCGACAGGGATGGCTACACCTTC
CASSLTSLDRDGYTF
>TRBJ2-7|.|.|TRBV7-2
TGTGCCAGCAGCTTACAAGGGTCCGAGCAGTACTTC
CASSLQGSEQYF
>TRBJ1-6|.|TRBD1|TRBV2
TGTGCCAGCATCCCGGGACAGGCTTCACCCCTCCACTTT
CASIPGQASPLHF
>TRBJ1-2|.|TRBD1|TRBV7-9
TGTGCCAGCAGCCGAACAGGGGGCGAACTGCGCGGGGATGGCTACACCTTC
CASSRTGGELRGDGYTF
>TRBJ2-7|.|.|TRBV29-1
TGCAGCGTTGGTCAGATCTACGAGCAGTACTTC
CSVGQIYEQYF
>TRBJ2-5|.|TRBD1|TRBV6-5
TGTGCCAGCAGACCCGGGACAGGGAACGCCCAGTACTTC
CASRPGTGNAQYF
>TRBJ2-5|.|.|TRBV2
TGTGCCAGCAGAGAGGGGATGTACCAAGAGACCCAGTACTTC
CASREGMYQETQYF